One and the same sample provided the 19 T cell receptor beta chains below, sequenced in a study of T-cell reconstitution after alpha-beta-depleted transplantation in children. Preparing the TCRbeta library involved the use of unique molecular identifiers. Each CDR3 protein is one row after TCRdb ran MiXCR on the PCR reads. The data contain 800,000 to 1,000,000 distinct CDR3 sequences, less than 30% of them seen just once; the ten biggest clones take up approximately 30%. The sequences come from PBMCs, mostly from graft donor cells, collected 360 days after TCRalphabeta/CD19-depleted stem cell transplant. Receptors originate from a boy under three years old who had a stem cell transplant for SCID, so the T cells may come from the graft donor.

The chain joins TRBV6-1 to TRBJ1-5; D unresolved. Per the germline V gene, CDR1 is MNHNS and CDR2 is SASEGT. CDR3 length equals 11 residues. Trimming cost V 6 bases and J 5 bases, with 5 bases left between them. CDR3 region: CASRDYQPQHF. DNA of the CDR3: TGTGCCAGCAGAGACTATCAGCCCCAGCATTTT.

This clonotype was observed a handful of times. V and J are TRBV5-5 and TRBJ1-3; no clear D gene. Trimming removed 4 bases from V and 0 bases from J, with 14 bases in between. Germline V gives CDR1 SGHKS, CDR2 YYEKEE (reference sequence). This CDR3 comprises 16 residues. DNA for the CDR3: TGTGCCAGCAGCGAAAATGGACGGTTCTCTGGAAACACCATATATTTT. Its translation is CASSENGRFSGNTIYF.

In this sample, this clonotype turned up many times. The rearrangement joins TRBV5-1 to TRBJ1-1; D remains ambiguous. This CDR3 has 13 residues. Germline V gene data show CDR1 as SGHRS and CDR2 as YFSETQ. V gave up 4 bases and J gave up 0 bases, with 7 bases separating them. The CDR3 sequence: CASSHSLNTEAFF. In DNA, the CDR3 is TGCGCCAGCAGCCACTCACTGAACACTGAAGCTTTCTTT.

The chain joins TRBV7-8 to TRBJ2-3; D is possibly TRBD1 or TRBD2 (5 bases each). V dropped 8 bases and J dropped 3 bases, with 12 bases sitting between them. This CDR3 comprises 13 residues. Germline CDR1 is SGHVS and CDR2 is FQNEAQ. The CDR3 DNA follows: TGTGCCAGCGGAAGGGGAGTAACAGATACGCAGTATTTT. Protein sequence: CASGRGVTDTQYF.

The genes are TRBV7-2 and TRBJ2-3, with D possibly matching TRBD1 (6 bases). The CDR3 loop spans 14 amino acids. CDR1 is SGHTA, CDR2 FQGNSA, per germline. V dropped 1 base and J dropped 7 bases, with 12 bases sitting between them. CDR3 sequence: CASSLGTGLYTQYF. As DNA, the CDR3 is TGTGCCAGCAGCTTAGGTACAGGGTTGTATACGCAGTATTTT.

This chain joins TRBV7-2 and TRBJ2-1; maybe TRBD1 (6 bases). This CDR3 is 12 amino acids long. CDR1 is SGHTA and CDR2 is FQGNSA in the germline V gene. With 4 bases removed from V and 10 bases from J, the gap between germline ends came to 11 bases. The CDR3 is CASSSRGTEQFF. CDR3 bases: TGTGCCAGCAGCTCACGAGGGACAGAGCAGTTCTTC.

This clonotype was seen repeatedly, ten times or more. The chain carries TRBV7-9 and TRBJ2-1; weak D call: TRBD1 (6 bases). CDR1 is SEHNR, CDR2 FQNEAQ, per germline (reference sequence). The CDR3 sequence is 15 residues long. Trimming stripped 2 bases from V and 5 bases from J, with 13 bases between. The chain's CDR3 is CASSLRDIINNEQFF. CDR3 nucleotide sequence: TGTGCCAGCAGCTTACGGGACATTATCAACAATGAGCAGTTCTTC.

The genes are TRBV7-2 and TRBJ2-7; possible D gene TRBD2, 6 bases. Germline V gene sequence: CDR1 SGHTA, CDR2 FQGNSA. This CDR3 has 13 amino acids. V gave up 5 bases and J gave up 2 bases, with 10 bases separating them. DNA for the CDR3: TGTGCCAGCAGCCGGGACTGGACCTACGAGCAGTACTTC. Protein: CASSRDWTYEQYF.

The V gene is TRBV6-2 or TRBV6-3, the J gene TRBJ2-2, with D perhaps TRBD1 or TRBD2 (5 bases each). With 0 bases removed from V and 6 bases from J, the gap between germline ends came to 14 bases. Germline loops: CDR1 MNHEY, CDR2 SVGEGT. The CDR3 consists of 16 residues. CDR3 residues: CASSYSPLGVPGELFF. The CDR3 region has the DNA TGTGCCAGCAGTTACTCGCCCCTGGGGGTGCCCGGGGAGCTGTTTTTT.

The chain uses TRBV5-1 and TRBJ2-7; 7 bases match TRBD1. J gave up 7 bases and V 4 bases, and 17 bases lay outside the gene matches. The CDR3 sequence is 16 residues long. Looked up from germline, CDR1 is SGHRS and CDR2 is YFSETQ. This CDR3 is CASSPPWGTVKGEQYF. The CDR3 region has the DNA TGCGCCAGCAGCCCCCCTTGGGGGACAGTCAAAGGAGAGCAGTACTTC.

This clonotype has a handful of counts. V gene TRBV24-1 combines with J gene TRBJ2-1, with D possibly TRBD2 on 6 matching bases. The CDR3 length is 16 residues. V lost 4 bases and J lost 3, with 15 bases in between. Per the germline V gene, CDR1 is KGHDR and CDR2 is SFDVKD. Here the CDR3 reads CATSEHPGGRYNEQFF. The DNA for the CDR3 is TGTGCCACCAGTGAACACCCCGGGGGACGCTACAATGAGCAGTTCTTC.

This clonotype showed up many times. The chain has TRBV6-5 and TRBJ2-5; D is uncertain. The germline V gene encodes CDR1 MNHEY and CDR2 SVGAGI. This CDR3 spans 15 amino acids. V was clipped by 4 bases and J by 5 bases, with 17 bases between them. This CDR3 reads CASSSQRLGRETQYF. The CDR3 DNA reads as TGTGCCAGCAGTTCTCAACGACTGGGAAGGGAGACCCAGTACTTC.

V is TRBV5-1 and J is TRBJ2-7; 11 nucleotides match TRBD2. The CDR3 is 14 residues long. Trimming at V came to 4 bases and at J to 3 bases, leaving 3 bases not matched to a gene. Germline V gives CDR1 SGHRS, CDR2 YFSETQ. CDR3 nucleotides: TGCGCCAGCAGCCGGGGACTAGCGGACTACGAGCAGTACTTC. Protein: CASSRGLADYEQYF.

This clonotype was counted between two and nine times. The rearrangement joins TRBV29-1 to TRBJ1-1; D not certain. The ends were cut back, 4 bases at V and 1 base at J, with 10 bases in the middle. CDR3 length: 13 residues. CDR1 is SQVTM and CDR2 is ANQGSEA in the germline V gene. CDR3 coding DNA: TGCAGCGTTGGAGAGGGAGGGAACACTGAAGCTTTCTTT. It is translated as CSVGEGGNTEAFF.

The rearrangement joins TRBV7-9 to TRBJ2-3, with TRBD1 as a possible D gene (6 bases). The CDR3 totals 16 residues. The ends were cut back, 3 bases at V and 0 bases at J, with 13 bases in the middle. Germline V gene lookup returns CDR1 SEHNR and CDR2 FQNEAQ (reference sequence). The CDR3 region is CASSFRLDRSTDTQYF. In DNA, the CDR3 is TGTGCCAGCAGCTTCCGGTTGGACAGAAGCACAGATACGCAGTATTTT.

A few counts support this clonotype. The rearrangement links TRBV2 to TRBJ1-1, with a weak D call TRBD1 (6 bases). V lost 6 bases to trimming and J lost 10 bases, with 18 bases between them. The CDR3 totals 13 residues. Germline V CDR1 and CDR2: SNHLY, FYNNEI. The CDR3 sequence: CASSPVPKGVAFF. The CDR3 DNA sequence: TGTGCCAGCAGCCCCGTGCCCAAGGGGGTAGCTTTCTTT.

In nucleotides, the CDR3 is TGTGCCAGCAGTAGAGGTGGGGGACAGGGGGCCTCCGAGCAGTACTTC. As protein: CASSRGGGQGASEQYF. V usage is TRBV7-2 and J usage is TRBJ2-7; 12 positions agree with TRBD1. The V and J ends lost 6 bases and 6 bases, in that order; junction bases with no gene match: 12. The CDR3 contains 16 residues. Per the germline V gene, CDR1 is SGHTA and CDR2 is FQGNSA.

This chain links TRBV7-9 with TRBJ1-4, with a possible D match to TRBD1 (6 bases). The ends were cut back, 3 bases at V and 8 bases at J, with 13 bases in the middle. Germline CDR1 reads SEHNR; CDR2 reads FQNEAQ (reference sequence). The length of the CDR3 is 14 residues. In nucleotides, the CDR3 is TGTGCCAGCAGCTTTCAGGGGCGACGCGAAAAACTGTTTTTT. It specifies CASSFQGRREKLFF.

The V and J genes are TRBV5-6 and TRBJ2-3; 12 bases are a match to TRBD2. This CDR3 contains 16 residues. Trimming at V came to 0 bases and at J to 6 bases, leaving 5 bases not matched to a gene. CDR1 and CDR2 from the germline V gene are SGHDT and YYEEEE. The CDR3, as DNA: TGTGCCAGCAGCTTGGCCTGGCTAGCGGGGGGGGATACGCAGTATTTT. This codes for CASSLAWLAGGDTQYF.